The 18 T cell receptor beta chains listed next were all sequenced from one sample in a study of monozygotic twins with inflammatory bowel disease. For each CDR3 protein, TCRdb gives one entry from its re-call of the 5' RACE reads, without DNA. Recorded for this sample: 95,000 to 110,000 distinct CDR3 sequences. Input material: blood. The receptors originated from a human donor with ulcerative colitis or Crohn's disease, or a healthy co-twin of an affected twin (not recorded which).

The CDR3 loop is CASSIVPGLTYNEQFF. The V call is TRBV19, the J call TRBJ2-1; TCRdb proposes TRBD2, but this gene call is untestable without DNA. Germline lookup yields CDR1 LNHDA and CDR2 SQIVND (reference sequence). The CDR3 consists of 16 residues.

The chain combines TRBV20-1 with TRBJ2-7; TCRdb outputs TRBD1, but without DNA this stays unchecked. The CDR3 contains 14 residues. Per the germline V gene, CDR1 is DFQATT and CDR2 is SNEGSKA (reference sequence). The CDR3 spells CSARGGPGVTEQYF.

The rearrangement uses TRBV6-1 and TRBJ2-3; TCRdb designates TRBD1, a call that cannot be tested without DNA. This CDR3 region has 17 residues. Germline V gives CDR1 MNHNS, CDR2 SASEGT. CDR3 amino acids: CASGKIAKGGYTDTQYF.

The chain joins TRBV7-9 to TRBJ2-3; TCRdb gives TRBD2 as the D gene, but with no DNA this cannot be confirmed. CDR1 and CDR2 from the germline V gene are SEHNR and FQNEAQ (reference sequence). The CDR3 contains 20 residues. CDR3 sequence reads: CASSNTMKGLAGVVTDTQYF.

The V and J genes are TRBV5-1 and TRBJ1-6; the D call from TCRdb, TRBD1, cannot be confirmed without DNA. This CDR3 comprises 17 residues. Germline CDR1 SGHRS, CDR2 YFSETQ. The chain's CDR3 is CASSWIGTGQGNSPLHF.

The rearrangement joins TRBV7-8 to TRBJ1-2; TCRdb lists TRBD1, though no DNA is available to test this call. The CDR3 extends over 14 amino acids. Per germline, CDR1 SGHVS and CDR2 FQNEAQ. CDR3: CASSLSQGDYGYTF.

V is TRBV12-3 or TRBV12-4 and J is TRBJ2-1; the D call from TCRdb, TRBD2, cannot be confirmed without DNA. This CDR3 region has 15 residues. CDR3 loop: CASRGTRVSYNEQFF.

This chain's CDR3 is CSAGGQGYDGYTF. The chain has TRBV20-1 and TRBJ1-2; TCRdb calls TRBD1, which cannot be checked without DNA. This CDR3 spans 13 amino acids. The germline gives CDR1 DFQATT, CDR2 SNEGSKA (reference sequence).

This rearrangement joins TRBV5-1 to TRBJ2-1; the D call of TRBD1 rests on TCRdb alone, since no DNA is present to check it. The CDR3 covers 14 residues. Germline assignment: CDR1 SGHRS and CDR2 YFSETQ. The CDR3 is CASSSYGTVNEQFF.

The chain joins TRBV30 to TRBJ2-5; TCRdb gives TRBD1 as the D gene, but with no DNA this cannot be confirmed. This CDR3 is built from 11 residues. CDR1 and CDR2 from the germline V gene are GTSNPN and SVGIG (reference sequence). The CDR3 here is CACARGGTQYF.

J is TRBJ1-2 and V is TRBV19; there is no DNA to check the TCRdb D call of TRBD1. From germline, CDR1 is LNHDA and CDR2 SQIVND (reference sequence). The CDR3 sequence is 13 residues long. This chain's CDR3 is CASSIGQAYGYTF.

The chain has TRBV12-3 or TRBV12-4 and TRBJ2-3; the D gene TCRdb calls, TRBD1, cannot be checked with no DNA. The CDR3 is 17 residues long. The CDR3 loop reads CASSGSPGYTSTDTQYF.

The gene calls are TRBV5-1 and TRBJ2-1. This CDR3 has 14 amino acids. The V gene's germline CDR1 is SGHRS and CDR2 YFSETQ. The CDR3 protein is CASTMGSSYNEQFF.

The V gene is TRBV7-9, the J gene TRBJ1-5; TCRdb's D call of TRBD1 is untestable without DNA. The CDR3 is 16 amino acids. CDR1 SEHNR and CDR2 FQNEAQ come from the germline V gene (reference sequence). The CDR3 here is CASSLVGTGTLGPQHF. The variable domain in full, with the rest retrieved from reference TRBV7-9 and TRBJ1-5, is DTGVSQNPRHKITKRGQNVTFRCDPISEHNRLYWYRQTLGQGPEFLTYFQNEAQLEKSRLLSDRFSAERPKGSFSTLEIQRTEQGDSAMYLCASSLVGTGTLGPQHFGDGTRLSIL.

This chain joins TRBV30 and TRBJ1-5. The CDR3 runs 15 residues. CDR1 is GTSNPN and CDR2 is SVGIG in the germline V gene (reference sequence). The CDR3 region is CAWGRQGWSNQPQHF.

V is TRBV7-9 and J is TRBJ2-7; TCRdb indicates TRBD2, and absent DNA this call remains unverified. This CDR3 spans 15 amino acids. Germline values: CDR1 SEHNR, CDR2 FQNEAQ (reference sequence). The CDR3 sequence: CASSPASGSLYEQYF.

The chain has TRBV7-2 and TRBJ2-7. Looked up from germline, CDR1 is SGHTA and CDR2 is FQGNSA. This CDR3 region has 13 residues. The CDR3 region is CASSQGLYYEQYF.

V and J are TRBV20-1 and TRBJ2-6. The CDR3 has 15 residues. Germline V lookup: CDR1 DFQATT, CDR2 SNEGSKA (reference sequence). CDR3 sequence reads: CSASLESSGANVLTF.